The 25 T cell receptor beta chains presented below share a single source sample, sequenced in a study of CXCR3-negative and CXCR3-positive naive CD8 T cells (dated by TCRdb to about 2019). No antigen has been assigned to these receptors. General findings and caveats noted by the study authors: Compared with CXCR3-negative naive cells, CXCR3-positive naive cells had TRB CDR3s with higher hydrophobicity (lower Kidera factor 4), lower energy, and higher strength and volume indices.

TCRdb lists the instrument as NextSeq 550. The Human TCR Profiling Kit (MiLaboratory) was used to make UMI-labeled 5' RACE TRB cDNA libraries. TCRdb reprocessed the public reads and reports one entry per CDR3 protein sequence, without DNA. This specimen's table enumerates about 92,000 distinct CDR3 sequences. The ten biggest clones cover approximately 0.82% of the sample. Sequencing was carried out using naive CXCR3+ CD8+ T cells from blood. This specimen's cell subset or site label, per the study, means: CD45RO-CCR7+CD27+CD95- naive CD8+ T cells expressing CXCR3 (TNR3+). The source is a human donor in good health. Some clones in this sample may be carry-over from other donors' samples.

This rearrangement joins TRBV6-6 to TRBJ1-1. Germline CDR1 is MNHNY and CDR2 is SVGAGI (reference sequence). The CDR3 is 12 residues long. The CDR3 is CASSYSGPDAFF.

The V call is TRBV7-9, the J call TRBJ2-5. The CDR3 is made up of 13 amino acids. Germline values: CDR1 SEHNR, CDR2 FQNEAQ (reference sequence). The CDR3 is CASTISFQETQYF.

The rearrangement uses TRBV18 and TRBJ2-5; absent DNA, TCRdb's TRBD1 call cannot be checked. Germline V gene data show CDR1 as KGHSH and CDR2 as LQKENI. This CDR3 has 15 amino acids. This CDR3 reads CASSSLRGYQETQYF.

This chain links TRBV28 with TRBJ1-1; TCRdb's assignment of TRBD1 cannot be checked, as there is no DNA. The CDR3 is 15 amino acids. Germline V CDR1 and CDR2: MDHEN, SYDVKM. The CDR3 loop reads CASSSPLGGSPEAFF. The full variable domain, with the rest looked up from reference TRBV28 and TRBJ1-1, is DVKVTQSSRYLVKRTGEKVFLECVQDMDHENMFWYRQDPGLGLRLIYFSYDVKMKEKGDIPEGYSVSREKKERFSLILESASTNQTSMYLCASSSPLGGSPEAFFGQGTRLTVV.

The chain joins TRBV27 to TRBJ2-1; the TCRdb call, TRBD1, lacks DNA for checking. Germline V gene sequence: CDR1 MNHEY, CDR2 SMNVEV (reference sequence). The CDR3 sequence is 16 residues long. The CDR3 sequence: CASSSPGTGPYNEQFF.

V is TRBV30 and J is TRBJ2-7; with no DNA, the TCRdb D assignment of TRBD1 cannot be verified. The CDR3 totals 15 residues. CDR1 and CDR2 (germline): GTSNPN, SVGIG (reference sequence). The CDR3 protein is CAWSVGDREGSEQYF.

The CDR3 protein is CSVSLEPSGPYEQYF. The V and J genes are TRBV29-1 and TRBJ2-7; TCRdb's D gene call, TRBD2, goes unchecked for lack of DNA. This CDR3 is built from 15 residues. Germline loops: CDR1 SQVTM, CDR2 ANQGSEA.

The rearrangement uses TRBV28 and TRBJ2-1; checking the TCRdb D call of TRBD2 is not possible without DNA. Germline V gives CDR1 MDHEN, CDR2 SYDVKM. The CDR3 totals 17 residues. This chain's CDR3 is CASSFPSGRSGYNEQFF.

CDR3 sequence: CASSYSGDQPLYNEQFF. The V call is TRBV6-6, the J call TRBJ2-1; TCRdb selects TRBD1, and the lack of DNA leaves this call unchecked. The V gene's germline CDR1 is MNHNY and CDR2 SVGAGI (reference sequence). The length of the CDR3 is 17 residues.

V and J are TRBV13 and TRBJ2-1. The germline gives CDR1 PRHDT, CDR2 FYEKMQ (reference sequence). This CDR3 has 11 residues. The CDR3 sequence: CASSLAGAQFF. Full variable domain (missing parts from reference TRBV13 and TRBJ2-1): AAGVIQSPRHLIKEKRETATLKCYPIPRHDTVYWYQQGPGQDPQFLISFYEKMQSDKGSIPDRFSAQQFSDYHSELNMSSLELGDSALYFCASSLAGAQFFGPGTRLTVL.

CDR3 sequence: CASSQGHIRGNEQYF. The chain employs TRBV4-1 and TRBJ2-7; TCRdb gives TRBD1 as the D gene, but with no DNA this cannot be confirmed. The germline V gene encodes CDR1 MGHRA and CDR2 YSYEKL. This CDR3 is 15 amino acids long.

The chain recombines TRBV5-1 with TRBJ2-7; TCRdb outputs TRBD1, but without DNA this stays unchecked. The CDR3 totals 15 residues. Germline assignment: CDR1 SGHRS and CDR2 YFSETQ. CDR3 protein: CASSAPDRGRDEQYF.

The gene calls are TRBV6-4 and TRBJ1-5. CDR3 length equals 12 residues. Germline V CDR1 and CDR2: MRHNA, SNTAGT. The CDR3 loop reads CASSRISQPQHF.

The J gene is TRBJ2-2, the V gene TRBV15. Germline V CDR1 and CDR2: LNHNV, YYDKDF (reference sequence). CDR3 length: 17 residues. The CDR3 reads CATSRDGLVVVTGELFF.

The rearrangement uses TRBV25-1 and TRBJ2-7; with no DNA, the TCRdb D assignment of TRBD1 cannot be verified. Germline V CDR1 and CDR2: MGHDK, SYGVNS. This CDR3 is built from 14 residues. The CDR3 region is CASSESRGGDEQYF.

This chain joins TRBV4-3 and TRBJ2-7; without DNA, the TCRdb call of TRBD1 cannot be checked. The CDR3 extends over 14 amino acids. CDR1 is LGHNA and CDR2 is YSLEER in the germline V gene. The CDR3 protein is CASSQGTGVYEQYF.

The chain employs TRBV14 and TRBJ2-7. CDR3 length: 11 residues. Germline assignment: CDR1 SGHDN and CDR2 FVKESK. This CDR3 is CASSLWGEQYF.

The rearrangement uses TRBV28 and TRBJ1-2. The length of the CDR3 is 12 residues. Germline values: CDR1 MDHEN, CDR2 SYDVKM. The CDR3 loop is CASSLGDYGYTF.

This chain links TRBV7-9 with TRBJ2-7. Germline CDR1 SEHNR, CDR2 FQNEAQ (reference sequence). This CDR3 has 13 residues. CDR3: CASSSEISYEQYF.

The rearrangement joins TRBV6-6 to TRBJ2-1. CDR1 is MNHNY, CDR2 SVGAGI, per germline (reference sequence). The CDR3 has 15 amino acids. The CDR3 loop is CASSFPSESRDEQFF.

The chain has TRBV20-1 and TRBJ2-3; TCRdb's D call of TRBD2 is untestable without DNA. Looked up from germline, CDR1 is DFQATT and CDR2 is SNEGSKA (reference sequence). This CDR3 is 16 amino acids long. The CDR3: CSARDLPAGEADTQYF.

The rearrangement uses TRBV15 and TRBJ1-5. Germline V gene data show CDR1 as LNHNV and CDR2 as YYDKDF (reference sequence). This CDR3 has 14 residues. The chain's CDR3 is CATSRAQVLQPQHF.

The CDR3 loop is CASSLSKYNEQFF. J is TRBJ2-1 and V is TRBV5-5. The CDR3 is 13 amino acids. Germline CDR1 SGHKS, CDR2 YYEKEE (reference sequence).

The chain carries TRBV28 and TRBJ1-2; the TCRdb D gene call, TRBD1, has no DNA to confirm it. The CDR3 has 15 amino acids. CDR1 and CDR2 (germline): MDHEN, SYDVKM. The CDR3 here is CASSFGTGRFYGYTF.

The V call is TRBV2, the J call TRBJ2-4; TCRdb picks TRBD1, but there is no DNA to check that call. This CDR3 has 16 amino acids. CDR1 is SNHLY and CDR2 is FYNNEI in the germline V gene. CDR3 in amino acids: CASSTGTGGPKNIQYF.